This TCR beta chain appears in the sequencing data of a study of T cell responses to AZD1222 COVID-19 vaccine. General study points: Breadth and depth of Spike-specific TCRs rose after two AZD1222 doses. Reports say nearly half of spike-specific TCRs go after unmutated variant regions. None of the repertoires were sampled until the peak T cell response had passed. Regions 160-218 and 743-854 held dominance among vaccine-associated CD4 TCRs, which spanned spike.

Germline V CDR1 and CDR2: SGHNT, YYREEE (reference sequence). V was pared by 1 base and J by 2 bases, with 9 bases between. The CDR3 runs to 14 residues. Sequencing used immunoSEQ multiplex PCR; TCRdb keeps in-frame clones, though not all of them. The repertoire holds roughly 120,000 clones, with about 85% as singletons. To note about this clone: Its antigen is unidentified.

This specimen consisted of peripheral blood, obtained on day 0 of AZD1222 vaccination. This sequence was found in an adult in good health. V gene TRBV5-4 combines with J gene TRBJ1-2; maybe TRBD1 (5 bases). CDR3 bases: TGTGCCAGCAGCTTGCAACGGGACAACTATGGCTACACCTTC. This encodes CASSLQRDNYGYTF.